The 18 T cell receptor beta chains reported below all come from one sample, sequenced in a study of T cell changes during pregnancy in multiple sclerosis. The protocol was immunoSEQ multiplex PCR, while the TCRdb copy is restricted to in-frame clones and leaves out a portion. This table has about 100,000 clones, approximately 94% appearing once. The sequencing used peripheral blood, collected in the second trimester of pregnancy. The receptors stem from a female donor with multiple sclerosis, enrolled in a pregnancy study.

This chain links TRBV7-3 with TRBJ2-5; the match to TRBD2 covers 12 bases. Germline CDR1 reads SGHTA; CDR2 reads FQGTGA. The CDR3 contains 15 residues. Unmatched junction bases numbered 6, after V lost 5 bases and J lost 5 bases. The CDR3 nucleotides read TGTGCCAGCAGCCTCGGACTAGCGGGGCCTGAGACCCAGTACTTC. This encodes CASSLGLAGPETQYF.

This clone was picked up one time. The J gene is TRBJ2-2, the V gene TRBV14, with D maybe TRBD1 (6 bases). The CDR3 contains 14 residues. The V end lost 5 bases, the J end lost 4 bases, and 11 bases lay between the germline ends. Germline-derived CDR1 and CDR2 are SGHDN and FVKESK. CDR3 in DNA: TGTGCCAGCAGCTGGGCGACAGGCACCGGGGAGCTGTTTTTT. This gives the protein CASSWATGTGELFF.

This chain links TRBV19 with TRBJ2-3; 10 bases are shared with TRBD2. Germline CDR1 is LNHDA and CDR2 is SQIVND (reference sequence). V trimming: 5 bases; J trimming: 4 bases; junction bases outside the gene matches: 6. CDR3 length: 15 amino acids. The CDR3 reads CASSRKREGPDTQYF. DNA of the CDR3: TGTGCCAGTAGTCGGAAGCGGGAGGGCCCAGATACGCAGTATTTT.

Here the CDR3 reads CASRATSGGVKNIQYF. In DNA, the CDR3 is TGTGCCAGTAGGGCGACTAGCGGTGGGGTCAAAAACATTCAGTACTTC. The rearrangement links TRBV19 to TRBJ2-4; TRBD2 matches at 9 bases. After removal of 6 bases from V and 3 bases from J, the junction contained 9 bases not matched to a gene. Germline V lookup: CDR1 LNHDA, CDR2 SQIVND (reference sequence). This CDR3 contains 16 residues.

This rearrangement joins TRBV7-9 to TRBJ1-6; the D gene is possibly TRBD1 (5 bases). V lost 4 bases to trimming and J lost 6 bases, with 10 bases between them. The germline CDR1 and CDR2 sequences are SEHNR and FQNEAQ (reference sequence). The CDR3 runs 14 residues. The CDR3 DNA is TGTGCCAGCAGCTATCAGGGAATTAATTCACCCCTCCACTTT. This sequence encodes CASSYQGINSPLHF.

V and J are TRBV10-3 and TRBJ2-1, with 9 nucleotides matching TRBD2. The germline gives CDR1 ENHRY, CDR2 SYGVKD. Losses at the gene ends were 0 bases for V and 5 bases for J; bases not matched to a gene: 5. The CDR3 is 16 residues long. CDR3: CAISESIAGVNNEQFF. The CDR3 region has the DNA TGTGCCATCAGTGAGTCGATAGCGGGGGTTAACAATGAGCAGTTCTTC.

This chain connects TRBV7-3 to TRBJ2-2; weak D call: TRBD2 (6 bases). The V and J ends lost 3 bases and 6 bases respectively, with 23 bases between them. The V gene's germline CDR1 is SGHTA and CDR2 FQGTGA. This CDR3 comprises 18 residues. CDR3 bases: TGTGCCAGCAGCTTTGAGCCAGCGGGCGGGCTTGGTCCCGGGGAGCTGTTTTTT. The encoded protein is CASSFEPAGGLGPGELFF.

The chain couples TRBV5-4 to TRBJ2-2; D gene unclear. Trimming took off 3 bases at V and 6 bases at J, with 9 bases between the two ends. CDR3 length: 13 amino acids. Per the germline V gene, CDR1 is SGHNT and CDR2 is YYREEE (reference sequence). The CDR3 protein is CASSSQTPGELFF. CDR3 in DNA: TGTGCCAGCAGCTCGCAGACACCCGGGGAGCTGTTTTTT.

The chain joins TRBV5-1 to TRBJ2-3; TRBD2 matches at 13 bases. V lost 0 bases and J lost 4; bases outside the gene matches: 2. This CDR3 has 16 amino acids. Per germline, CDR1 SGHRS and CDR2 YFSETQ. Here the CDR3 reads CASSLGLAGGPDTQYF. The CDR3 DNA reads TGCGCCAGCAGCTTGGGACTAGCGGGGGGCCCAGATACGCAGTATTTT.

This chain connects TRBV18 to TRBJ2-6, with TRBD2 identical over 7 bases. V lost 0 bases and J lost 4; bases outside the gene matches: 12. This CDR3 is built from 19 residues. Germline CDR1 reads KGHSH; CDR2 reads LQKENI. The CDR3 is CASSPPTLGGVSGANVLTF. The CDR3 region has the DNA TGTGCCAGCTCACCACCAACTTTGGGAGGGGTCTCGGGGGCCAACGTCCTGACTTTC.

The chain joins TRBV5-6 to TRBJ2-5; TRBD2 matches 10 bases. Unmatched junction bases numbered 3, after V lost 4 bases and J lost 0 bases. Per germline, CDR1 SGHDT and CDR2 YYEEEE. There are 15 residues in the CDR3. Here the CDR3 DNA reads TGTGCCAGCAGCACGGGACTAGCGAACCAAGAGACCCAGTACTTC. Its protein product is CASSTGLANQETQYF.

This chain joins TRBV5-1 and TRBJ2-1; the match to TRBD2 covers 8 bases. The germline gives CDR1 SGHRS, CDR2 YFSETQ. The J segment lost 7 bases and the V segment lost 1 base, leaving 7 bases of the junction unmatched. The CDR3 sequence is 15 residues long. The chain's CDR3 is CASSLTGGGRNEQFF. In nucleotides, the CDR3 is TGCGCCAGCAGCTTGACCGGGGGGGGCCGGAATGAGCAGTTCTTC.

This clone showed up just a few times. The chain links TRBV7-8 to TRBJ1-1; D unresolved. V gave up 3 bases and J gave up 3 bases, with 8 bases separating them. The CDR3 is made up of 13 amino acids. The V gene's germline CDR1 is SGHVS and CDR2 FQNEAQ. The CDR3 DNA reads as TGTGCCAGCAGCTTTGACCGGGACACTGAAGCTTTCTTT. It encodes CASSFDRDTEAFF.

The CDR3 DNA reads as TGTGCCAGCAGTTTTTCGGTCGGGGGAGGGGCAGATACGCAGTATTTT. This codes for CASSFSVGGGADTQYF. The chain combines TRBV28 with TRBJ2-3; 7 nucleotides line up with TRBD2. CDR1 and CDR2 (germline): MDHEN, SYDVKM. With V trimmed by 3 bases and J by 4 bases, 10 bases remained unmatched. The length of the CDR3 is 16 residues.

The chain recombines TRBV15 with TRBJ2-1; D is possibly TRBD2 (5 bases). V lost 0 bases, J lost 1 base, and 10 bases lay in between. The length of the CDR3 is 16 residues. Germline CDR1 LNHNV, CDR2 YYDKDF (reference sequence). The CDR3 region is CATSRDLRLSYNEQFF. The CDR3 region has the DNA TGTGCCACCAGCAGAGATTTAAGACTATCCTACAATGAGCAGTTCTTC.

This chain connects TRBV5-4 to TRBJ1-1; D is perhaps TRBD1 (6 bases). The V and J ends lost 1 base and 2 bases respectively, with 15 bases between them. The CDR3 has 16 residues. CDR1 and CDR2 from the germline V gene are SGHNT and YYREEE (reference sequence). CDR3 coding DNA: TGTGCCAGCAGCTTGAAACAGGGAAATATAAACACTGAAGCTTTCTTT. It codes for CASSLKQGNINTEAFF.

In this sample, this clone turned up once. Here the CDR3 reads CASGSGGTDTQYF. As DNA, the CDR3 is TGTGCCAGCGGTAGCGGGGGCACAGATACGCAGTATTTT. The chain links TRBV19 to TRBJ2-3, with 8 nucleotides matching TRBD2. The CDR3 runs 13 residues. J gave up 1 base and V 9 bases, and 3 bases lay outside the gene matches. Germline V gives CDR1 LNHDA, CDR2 SQIVND (reference sequence).

This clone is a singleton in its sample. The chain recombines TRBV9 with TRBJ1-2; TRBD1 might be the D (6 bases). Germline loops: CDR1 SGDLS, CDR2 YYNGEE. CDR3 length: 13 amino acids. Between the trimmed V and J ends, which lost 2 bases and 8 bases, there was a span of 13 bases. The chain's CDR3 is CASSVDSQGGYTF. DNA of the CDR3: TGTGCCAGCAGCGTGGACAGTCAGGGGGGCTACACCTTC.